A single sample gave rise to the 17 T cell receptor beta chains below, sequenced in a study of blood T cell repertoires in COVID-19. Method: immunoSEQ multiplex PCR; TCRdb's copy keeps in-frame clones and lacks some. This sample has about 150,000 clones, with 80% to 90% found just once. What was sequenced was peripheral blood. These receptors were collected from a woman aged 40-49 years with acute or convalescent COVID-19.

This clone was detected only once. V gene TRBV11-3 combines with J gene TRBJ2-2; the D is unclear. CDR3 length equals 13 residues. CDR1 is SGHNT, CDR2 YENEEA, per germline. Trimming shortened V by 5 bases and J by 2 bases, and 6 bases separated the two germline ends. The DNA for the CDR3 is TGTGCCAGCAGCCCTTTCAACACCGGGGAGCTGTTTTTT. Amino acid sequence: CASSPFNTGELFF.

This rearrangement joins TRBV11-3 to TRBJ1-1, with TRBD1 as a possible D gene (5 bases). Germline CDR1 is SGHNT and CDR2 is YENEEA. The CDR3 contains 14 residues. The V gene lost 2 bases and the J gene lost 2 bases, with 9 bases spanning the gap. The CDR3 reads CASSLSQGNTEAFF. As DNA, the CDR3 is TGTGCCAGCAGCTTATCCCAGGGAAACACTGAAGCTTTCTTT.

This chain uses TRBV14 with TRBJ1-2, with 7 bases aligning to TRBD1. The length of the CDR3 is 17 residues. V lost 0 bases, J lost 4 bases, and 11 bases stayed unmatched. Germline CDR1 SGHDN, CDR2 FVKESK. Written as DNA, the CDR3 is TGTGCCAGCAGCCAAGATTACCGGGACAGTTTACTCTATGGCTACACCTTC. Protein: CASSQDYRDSLLYGYTF.

The chain links TRBV25-1 to TRBJ2-3; maybe TRBD2 (5 bases). Germline lookup yields CDR1 MGHDK and CDR2 SYGVNS. V gave up 4 bases and J gave up 0 bases, with 17 bases separating them. This CDR3 has 17 residues. The CDR3: CASSGLAGRTSTDTQYF. The CDR3 DNA reads as TGTGCCAGCAGTGGCCTCGCCGGGCGGACTAGCACAGATACGCAGTATTTT.

The chain uses TRBV24-1 and TRBJ2-1, with D tentatively TRBD2 (6 bases). Trimming left V 3 bases short and J 3 bases short, with 14 bases between. CDR3 length equals 16 residues. The germline V gene has CDR1 KGHDR and CDR2 SFDVKD. CDR3 protein: CATSDHSGAVYNEQFF. CDR3 coding DNA: TGTGCCACCAGTGATCATAGCGGAGCCGTCTACAATGAGCAGTTCTTC.

J is TRBJ2-7 and V is TRBV4-1, with unresolved D. Trimming took 1 base from V and 3 from J, leaving 7 bases between them. The CDR3 loop spans 13 amino acids. Per the germline V gene, CDR1 is MGHRA and CDR2 is YSYEKL. For the CDR3, the DNA is TGCGCCAGCAGCCAAGTAACAAGCTACGAGCAGTACTTC. Protein: CASSQVTSYEQYF.

The chain joins TRBV27 to TRBJ1-4; possible D gene TRBD1, 5 bases. The CDR3 runs 16 residues. The V end lost 4 bases, the J end lost 0 bases, and 12 bases lay between the germline ends. CDR1 and CDR2 from the germline V gene are MNHEY and SMNVEV (reference sequence). In nucleotides, the CDR3 is TGTGCCAGCAGTTCAGGGAACTCCGCAACTAATGAAAAACTGTTTTTT. It codes for CASSSGNSATNEKLFF.

The V call is TRBV5-1, the J call TRBJ2-4, with TRBD1 matching over 7 bases. The germline V gene encodes CDR1 SGHRS and CDR2 YFSETQ. CDR3 length: 16 amino acids. The V segment lost 4 bases and the J segment 3 bases; nucleotides outside the gene matches: 10. The CDR3 loop reads CASSHEGAMGKNIQYF. CDR3 nucleotide sequence: TGCGCCAGCAGCCACGAGGGGGCGATGGGCAAAAACATTCAGTACTTC.

This clone occurred a few times. CDR3 in amino acids: CASSFAYDTGELFF. The CDR3 nucleotides are TGTGCCAGCAGTTTTGCGTACGACACCGGGGAGCTGTTTTTT. The chain employs TRBV27 and TRBJ2-2; D is uncertain. The CDR3 is 14 amino acids. Germline V CDR1 and CDR2: MNHEY, SMNVEV (reference sequence). Trimming took 3 bases from V and 3 from J, leaving 8 bases between them.

V usage is TRBV7-9 and J usage is TRBJ2-4, with 8 bases aligning to TRBD1. Looked up from germline, CDR1 is SEHNR and CDR2 is FQNEAQ (reference sequence). With V trimmed by 5 bases and J by 8 bases, 8 bases remained unmatched. CDR3 length: 14 amino acids. The CDR3 DNA sequence: TGTGCCAGCAGCGCAGGGGGCGCGGGCGACATTCAGTACTTC. Protein product: CASSAGGAGDIQYF. The whole variable domain, filled in from reference TRBV7-9 and TRBJ2-4, reads DTGVSQNPRHKITKRGQNVTFRCDPISEHNRLYWYRQTLGQGPEFLTYFQNEAQLEKSRLLSDRFSAERPKGSFSTLEIQRTEQGDSAMYLCASSAGGAGDIQYFGAGTRLSVL.

The chain employs TRBV9 and TRBJ2-2; D ambiguous. Trimming took off 5 bases at V and 5 bases at J, with 7 bases between the two ends. CDR1 SGDLS and CDR2 YYNGEE come from the germline V gene. The CDR3 consists of 12 residues. The CDR3 reads CASRKETGELFF. CDR3 sequence (DNA): TGTGCCAGCAGGAAGGAGACCGGGGAGCTGTTTTTT.

This clone appeared a few times. The chain combines TRBV19 with TRBJ2-2, with D unclear. Looked up from germline, CDR1 is LNHDA and CDR2 is SQIVND (reference sequence). The CDR3 contains 12 residues. The V and J ends lost 9 bases and 5 bases respectively, with 10 bases between them. The CDR3 region has the DNA TGTGCCAGCAGCTACAGTACCGGGGAGCTGTTTTTT. Translating gives CASSYSTGELFF. Full variable domain (missing parts from reference TRBV19 and TRBJ2-2): DGGITQSPKYLFRKEGQNVTLSCEQNLNHDAMYWYRQDPGQGLRLIYYSQIVNDFQKGDIAEGYSVSREKKESFPLTVTSAQKNPTAFYLCASSYSTGELFFGEGSRLTVL.

The CDR3 bases are TGTGCCAGCAGTCCACCGGGACAGGGGGCTGGGCAGCCCCAGCATTTT. Its protein is CASSPPGQGAGQPQHF. The V gene is TRBV28, the J gene TRBJ1-5, with 12 bases fitting TRBD1. Germline V lookup: CDR1 MDHEN, CDR2 SYDVKM. V gave up 5 bases and J gave up 7 bases; unmatched junction bases: 9. This CDR3 contains 16 residues.

The chain recombines TRBV9 with TRBJ1-4; TRBD1 agrees at 10 bases. Germline loops: CDR1 SGDLS, CDR2 YYNGEE. V trimming: 3 bases; J trimming: 3 bases; junction bases outside the gene matches: 5. CDR3 size: 16 residues. DNA for the CDR3: TGTGCCAGCAGCGCCGGGACAGGGGTTTCTAATGAAAAACTGTTTTTT. Protein product: CASSAGTGVSNEKLFF.

The chain joins TRBV30 to TRBJ2-3; 9 bases are a match to TRBD1. Germline-derived CDR1 and CDR2 are GTSNPN and SVGIG (reference sequence). Trimming took 8 bases from V and 4 from J; bases not matched to a gene: 7. The CDR3 length is 13 residues. The CDR3 DNA reads TGTGCCGGGGACAGGGTACAGTCAGATACGCAGTATTTT. It encodes CAGDRVQSDTQYF.

This CDR3 reads CASSYRREGEGEQFF. Here the CDR3 DNA reads TGTGCCAGCAGTTACCGGCGGGAGGGTGAGGGTGAGCAGTTCTTC. J is TRBJ2-1 and V is TRBV6-2 or TRBV6-3; 9 bases map to TRBD2. In germline, CDR1 is MNHEY, CDR2 SVGEGT. This CDR3 has 15 residues. J gave up 9 bases and V 2 bases, and 8 bases lay outside the gene matches.

The chain combines TRBV28 with TRBJ2-7; tentatively, D is TRBD1 (6 bases). CDR1 and CDR2 from the germline V gene are MDHEN and SYDVKM. CDR3 length: 16 residues. Trimming took 5 bases from V and 4 from J, leaving 21 bases between them. This chain's CDR3 is CASSGTGGHSIYEQYF. The CDR3 bases are TGTGCCAGCAGTGGAACTGGGGGCCACTCCATTTACGAGCAGTACTTC.